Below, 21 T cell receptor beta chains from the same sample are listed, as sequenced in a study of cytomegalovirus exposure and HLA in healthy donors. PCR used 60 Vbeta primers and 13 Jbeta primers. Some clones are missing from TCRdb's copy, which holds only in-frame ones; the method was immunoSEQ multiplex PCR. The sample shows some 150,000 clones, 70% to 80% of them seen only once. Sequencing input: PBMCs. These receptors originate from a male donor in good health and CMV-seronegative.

This chain's CDR3 is CASSNGGAMNEQFF. Here the CDR3 DNA reads TGCGCCAGCAGTAACGGGGGGGCTATGAATGAGCAGTTCTTC. The chain joins TRBV10-1 to TRBJ2-1, with 8 positions matching TRBD2. CDR1 and CDR2 (germline): WNHNN, SYGVQD (reference sequence). V was pared by 5 bases and J by 7 bases, with 7 bases of the junction left unmatched. This CDR3 is 14 amino acids long.

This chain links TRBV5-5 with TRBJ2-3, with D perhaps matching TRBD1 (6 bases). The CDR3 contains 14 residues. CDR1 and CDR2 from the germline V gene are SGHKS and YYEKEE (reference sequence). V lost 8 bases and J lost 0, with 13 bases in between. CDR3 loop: CASDQGTSTDTQYF. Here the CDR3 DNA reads TGTGCCAGTGATCAGGGGACCAGCACAGATACGCAGTATTTT.

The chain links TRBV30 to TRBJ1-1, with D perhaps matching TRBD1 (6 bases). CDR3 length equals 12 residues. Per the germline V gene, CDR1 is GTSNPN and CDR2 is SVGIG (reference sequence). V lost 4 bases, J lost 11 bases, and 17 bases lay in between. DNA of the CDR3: TGTGCCTGGATTAACCAGGGGTTAGCGGCTTTCTTT. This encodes CAWINQGLAAFF.

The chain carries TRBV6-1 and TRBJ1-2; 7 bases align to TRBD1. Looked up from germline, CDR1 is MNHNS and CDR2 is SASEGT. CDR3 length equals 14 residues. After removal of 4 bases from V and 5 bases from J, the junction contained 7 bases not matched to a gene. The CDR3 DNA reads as TGTGCCAGCAGTGTACTTACAGGGGCGTATGGCTACACCTTC. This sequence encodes CASSVLTGAYGYTF.

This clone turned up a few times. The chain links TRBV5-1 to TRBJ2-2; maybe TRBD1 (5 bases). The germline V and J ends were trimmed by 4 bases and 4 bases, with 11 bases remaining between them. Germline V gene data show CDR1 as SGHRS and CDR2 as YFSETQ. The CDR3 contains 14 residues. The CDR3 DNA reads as TGCGCCAGCAGCATGGACACCGTCACCGGGGAGCTGTTTTTT. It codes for CASSMDTVTGELFF.

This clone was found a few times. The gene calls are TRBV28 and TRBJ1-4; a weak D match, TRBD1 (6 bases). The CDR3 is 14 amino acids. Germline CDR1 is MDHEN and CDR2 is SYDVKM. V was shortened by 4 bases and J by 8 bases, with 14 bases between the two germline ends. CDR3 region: CASSSTGGTEKLFF. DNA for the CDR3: TGTGCCAGCAGTTCCACGGGAGGGACAGAAAAACTGTTTTTT.

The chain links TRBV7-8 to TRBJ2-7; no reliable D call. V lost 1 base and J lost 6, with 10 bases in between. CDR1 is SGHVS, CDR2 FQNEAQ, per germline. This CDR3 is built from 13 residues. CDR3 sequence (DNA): TGTGCCAGCAGCTTAGGCGTCGAACGCGAGCAGTACTTC. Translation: CASSLGVEREQYF.

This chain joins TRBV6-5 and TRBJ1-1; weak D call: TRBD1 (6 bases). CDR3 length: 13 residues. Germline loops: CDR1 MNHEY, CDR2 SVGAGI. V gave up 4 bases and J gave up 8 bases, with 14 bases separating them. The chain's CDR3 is CASSWNSGEEAFF. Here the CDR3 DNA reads TGTGCCAGCAGTTGGAACTCAGGGGAGGAAGCTTTCTTT.

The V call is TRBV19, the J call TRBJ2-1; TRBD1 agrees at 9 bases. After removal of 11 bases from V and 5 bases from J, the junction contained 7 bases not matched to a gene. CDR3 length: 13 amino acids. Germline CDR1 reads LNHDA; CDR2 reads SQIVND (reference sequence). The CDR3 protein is CAPGDRVNNEQFF. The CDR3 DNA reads TGTGCCCCGGGGGACAGGGTGAACAATGAGCAGTTCTTC. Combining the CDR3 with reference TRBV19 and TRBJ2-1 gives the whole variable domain DGGITQSPKYLFRKEGQNVTLSCEQNLNHDAMYWYRQDPGQGLRLIYYSQIVNDFQKGDIAEGYSVSREKKESFPLTVTSAQKNPTAFYLCAPGDRVNNEQFFGPGTRLTVL.

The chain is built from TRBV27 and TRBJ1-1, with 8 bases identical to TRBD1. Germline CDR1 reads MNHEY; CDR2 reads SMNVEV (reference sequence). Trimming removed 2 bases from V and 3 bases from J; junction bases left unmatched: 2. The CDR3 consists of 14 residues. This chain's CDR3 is CASSLRQGYTEAFF. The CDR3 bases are TGTGCCAGCAGTTTACGACAGGGGTACACTGAAGCTTTCTTT.

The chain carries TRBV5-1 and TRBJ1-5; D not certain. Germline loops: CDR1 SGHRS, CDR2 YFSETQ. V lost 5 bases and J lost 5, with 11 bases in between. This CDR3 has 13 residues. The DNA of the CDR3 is TGCGCCAGCAGTCAGGACGGGGATCAGCCCCAGCATTTT. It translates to CASSQDGDQPQHF.

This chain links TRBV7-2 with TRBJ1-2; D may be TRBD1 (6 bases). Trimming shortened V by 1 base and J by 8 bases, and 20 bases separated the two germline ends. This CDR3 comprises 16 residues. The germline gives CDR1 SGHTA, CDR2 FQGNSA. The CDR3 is CASSLDGGAGTKGYTF. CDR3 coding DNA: TGTGCCAGCAGCTTAGACGGGGGGGCAGGGACGAAGGGCTACACCTTC.

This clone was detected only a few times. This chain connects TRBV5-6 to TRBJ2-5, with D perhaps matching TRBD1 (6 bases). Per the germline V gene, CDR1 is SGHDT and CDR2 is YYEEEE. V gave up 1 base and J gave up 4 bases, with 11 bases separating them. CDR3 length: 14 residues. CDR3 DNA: TGTGCCAGCAGCTTGCTTGTAGGGGGAGAGACCCAGTACTTC. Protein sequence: CASSLLVGGETQYF.

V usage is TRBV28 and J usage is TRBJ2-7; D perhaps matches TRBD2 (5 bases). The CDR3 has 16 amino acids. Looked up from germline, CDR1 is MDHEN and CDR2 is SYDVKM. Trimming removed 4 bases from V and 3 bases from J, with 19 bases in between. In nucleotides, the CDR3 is TGTGCCAGCAGTTACCCCCCAGACGTAGGAGGCTACGAGCAGTACTTC. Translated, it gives CASSYPPDVGGYEQYF.

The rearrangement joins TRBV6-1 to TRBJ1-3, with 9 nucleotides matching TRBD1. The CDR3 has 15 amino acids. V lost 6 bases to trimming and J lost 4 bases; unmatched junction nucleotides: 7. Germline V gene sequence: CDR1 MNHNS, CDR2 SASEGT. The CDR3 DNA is TGTGCCAGCAGCGTAACCGGGACAGGGGGAAACACCATATATTTT. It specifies CASSVTGTGGNTIYF.

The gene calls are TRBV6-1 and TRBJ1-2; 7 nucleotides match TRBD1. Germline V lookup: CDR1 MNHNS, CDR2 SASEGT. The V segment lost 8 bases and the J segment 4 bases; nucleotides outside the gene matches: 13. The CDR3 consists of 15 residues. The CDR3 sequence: CASCRTEGAVYGYTF. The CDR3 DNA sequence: TGTGCCAGCTGCCGAACCGAGGGGGCTGTCTATGGCTACACCTTC.

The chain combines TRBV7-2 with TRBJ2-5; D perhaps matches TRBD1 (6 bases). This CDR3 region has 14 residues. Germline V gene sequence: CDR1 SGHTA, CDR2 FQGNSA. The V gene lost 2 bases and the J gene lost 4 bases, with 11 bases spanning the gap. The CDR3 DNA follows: TGTGCCAGCAGCTTACCAGGGGTATCAGAGACCCAGTACTTC. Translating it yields CASSLPGVSETQYF.

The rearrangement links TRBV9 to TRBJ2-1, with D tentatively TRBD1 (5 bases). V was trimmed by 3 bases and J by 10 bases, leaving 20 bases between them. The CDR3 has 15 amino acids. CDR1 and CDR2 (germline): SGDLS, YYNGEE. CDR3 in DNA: TGTGCCAGCAGCGAAAGAAGGGGTCCCAGCTTAGAGCAGTTCTTC. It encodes CASSERRGPSLEQFF.

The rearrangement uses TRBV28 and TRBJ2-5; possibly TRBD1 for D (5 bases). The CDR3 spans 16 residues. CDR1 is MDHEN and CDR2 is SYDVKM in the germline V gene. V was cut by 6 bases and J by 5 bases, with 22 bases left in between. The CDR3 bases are TGTGCCAGCAGCCCCTACTACGACAGCCTTGAGGAGACCCAGTACTTC. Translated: CASSPYYDSLEETQYF.

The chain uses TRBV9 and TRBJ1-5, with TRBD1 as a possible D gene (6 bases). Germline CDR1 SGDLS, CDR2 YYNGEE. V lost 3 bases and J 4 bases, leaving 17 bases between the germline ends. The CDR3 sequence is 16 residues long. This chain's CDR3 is CASSAGAGQPNQPQHF. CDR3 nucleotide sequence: TGTGCCAGCAGCGCTGGAGCGGGACAACCAAATCAGCCCCAGCATTTT.

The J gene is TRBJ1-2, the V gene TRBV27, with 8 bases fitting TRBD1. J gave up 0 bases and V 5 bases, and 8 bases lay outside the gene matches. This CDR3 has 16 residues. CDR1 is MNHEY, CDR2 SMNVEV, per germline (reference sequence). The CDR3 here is CASSLHSTGANYGYTF. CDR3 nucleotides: TGTGCCAGCAGTCTTCATTCGACAGGGGCTAACTATGGCTACACCTTC.